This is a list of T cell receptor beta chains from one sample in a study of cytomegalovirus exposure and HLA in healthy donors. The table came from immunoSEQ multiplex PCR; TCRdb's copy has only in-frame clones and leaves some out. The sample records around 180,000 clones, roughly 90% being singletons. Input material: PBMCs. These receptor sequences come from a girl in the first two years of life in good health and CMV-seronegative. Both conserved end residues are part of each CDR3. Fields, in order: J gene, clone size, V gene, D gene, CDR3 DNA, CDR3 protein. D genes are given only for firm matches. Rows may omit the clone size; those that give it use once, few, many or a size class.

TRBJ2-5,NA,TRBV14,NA,TGTGCCAGCAGCCAAGGTCGGTCTGCAGGGTTCTTAGAGACCCAGTACTTC,CASSQGRSAGFLETQYF
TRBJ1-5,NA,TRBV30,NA,TGTGCCTGGAACAGGGACAGCAATCAGCCCCAGCATTTT,CAWNRDSNQPQHF
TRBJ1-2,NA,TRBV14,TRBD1,TGTGCCAGCAGCCAGGACAGGGGAGGATTCTATGGCTACACCTTC,CASSQDRGGFYGYTF
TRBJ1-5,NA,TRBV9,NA,TGTGCCAGCAGCGCCCACGGGGAGAATCAGCCCCAGCATTTT,CASSAHGENQPQHF
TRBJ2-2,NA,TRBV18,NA,TGTGCCAGCTCACCGACAGTCACCGGGGAGCTGTTTTTT,CASSPTVTGELFF
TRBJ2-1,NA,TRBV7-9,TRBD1,TGTGCCGAGGGGGCAGCGCCCCCCCCTTACAATGAGCAGTTCTTC,CAEGAAPPPYNEQFF
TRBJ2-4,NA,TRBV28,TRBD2,TGTGCCAGCAGTTCCGGGGGGGAAGCGGATAAAAACATTCAGTACTTC,CASSSGGEADKNIQYF
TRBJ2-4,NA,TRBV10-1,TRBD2,TGCGCCAGCAGTGAGCCAATTCCCGGGACTAGCCTTTTCCTAGCCAAAAACATTCAGTACTTC,CASSEPIPGTSLFLAKNIQYF
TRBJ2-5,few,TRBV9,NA,TGTGCCAGCAGCGCGATAACCGGGACTGCCGGAGAGACCCAGTACTTC,CASSAITGTAGETQYF
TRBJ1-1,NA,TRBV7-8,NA,TGTGCCAGCAGCTTAAGAATCCCCAGGGGTGCGAACACTGAAGCTTTCTTT,CASSLRIPRGANTEAFF
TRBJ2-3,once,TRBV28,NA,TGTGCCAGCAATATCCCCTATGCGGACACAGATACGCAGTATTTT,CASNIPYADTDTQYF
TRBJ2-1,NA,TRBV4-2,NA,TGTGCCAGCAGCCAAGAGCTAGGCCACAATGAGCAGTTCTTC,CASSQELGHNEQFF
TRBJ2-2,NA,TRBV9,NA,TGTGCCAGCAGCGGGGGACAGAACACCGGGGAGCTGTTTTTT,CASSGGQNTGELFF
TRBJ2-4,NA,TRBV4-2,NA,TGTGCCAGCAGCCAGGATATCCTTGGGGCCTGGGCCAAAAACATTCAGTACTTC,CASSQDILGAWAKNIQYF
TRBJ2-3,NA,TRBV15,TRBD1,TGTGCCACCAGCACTCGACAGGGGCAGACAGATACGCAGTATTTT,CATSTRQGQTDTQYF
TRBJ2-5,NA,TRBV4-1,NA,TGCGCCAGCAGGGTTGGGACAAGCCAAAGCAGGGAGACCCAGTACTTC,CASRVGTSQSRETQYF
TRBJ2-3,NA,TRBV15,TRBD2,TGTGCCACCAGCCCCCGGACTAGCGGACGCACAGATACGCAGTATTTT,CATSPRTSGRTDTQYF
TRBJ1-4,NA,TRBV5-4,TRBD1,TGTGCCAGCAGCCCGGCCATAGGGACAGGGGATGAAAAACTGTTTTTT,CASSPAIGTGDEKLFF
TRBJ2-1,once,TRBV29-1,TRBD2,TGCAGCGTTGAAGGGCCACCTAGCGGGAGCTACAATGAGCAGTTCTTC,CSVEGPPSGSYNEQFF
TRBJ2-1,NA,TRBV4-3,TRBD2,TGCGCCAGCAGCCAACAAAAAAACACCGGGACTAGCATTTACAATGAGCAGTTCTTC,CASSQQKNTGTSIYNEQFF
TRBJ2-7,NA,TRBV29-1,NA,TGCAGCGTGGACACCGCCTCCTACGAGCAGTACTTC,CSVDTASYEQYF
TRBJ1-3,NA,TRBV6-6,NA,TGTGCCAGCAGTTACTCGCAGGGTGGAAACACCATATATTTT,CASSYSQGGNTIYF
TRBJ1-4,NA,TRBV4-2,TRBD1,TGTGCCAGCAGCCCCACAGGGGCCCGTGAAAAACTGTTTTTT,CASSPTGAREKLFF
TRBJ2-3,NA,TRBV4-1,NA,TGCGCCAGCAGCCAAACAGGGTATGCCACAGATACGCAGTATTTT,CASSQTGYATDTQYF
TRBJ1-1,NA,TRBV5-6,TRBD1,TGTGCCAGCAGCTTACGTGTGACCGGGACAGAGAACACTGAAGCTTTCTTT,CASSLRVTGTENTEAFF
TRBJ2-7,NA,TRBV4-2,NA,TGTGCCAGCAGCCAGGCCCTTTCCGAGCAGTACTTC,CASSQALSEQYF
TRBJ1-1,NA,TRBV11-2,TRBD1,TGTGCCAGCAGTTTACTTCAGGGGGCGCGGAACACTGAAGCTTTCTTT,CASSLLQGARNTEAFF
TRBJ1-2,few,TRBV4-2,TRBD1,TGTGCCAGCAGCCAAGAACAGGGGGACGGCTACACCTTC,CASSQEQGDGYTF
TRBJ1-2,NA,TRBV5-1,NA,TGCGCCAGCGCAGCGACCATCCCTAACTATGGCTACACCTTC,CASAATIPNYGYTF
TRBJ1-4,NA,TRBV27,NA,TGTGCCAGCAGTTCCCCAGGGGATGAAAAACTGTTTTTT,CASSSPGDEKLFF
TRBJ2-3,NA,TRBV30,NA,TGTGCCTGGAGTGTACTGGTAGCATCAGATACGCAGTATTTT,CAWSVLVASDTQYF
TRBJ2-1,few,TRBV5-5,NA,TGTGCCAGCAGCTTGCCAGGCTCCTACAATGAGCAGTTCTTC,CASSLPGSYNEQFF
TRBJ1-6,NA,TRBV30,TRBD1,TGTGCCTCTGACAGGGTACGATCACCCCTCCACTTT,CASDRVRSPLHF
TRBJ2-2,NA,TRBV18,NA,TGTGCCAGCTCACCAACCGGTGCTTTTAACACCGGGGAGCTGTTTTTT,CASSPTGAFNTGELFF
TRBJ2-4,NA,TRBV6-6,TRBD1,TGTGCCAGCAGTCGCTCTCCAGGGGGTCCCAAAAACATTCAGTACTTC,CASSRSPGGPKNIQYF
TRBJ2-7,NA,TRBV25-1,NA,TGTGCCAGCATGGGGCCGCGACGGAACCAAGGGAACTACGAGCAGTACTTC,CASMGPRRNQGNYEQYF
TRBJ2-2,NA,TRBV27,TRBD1,TGTGCCAGCAGTCTCACCACAGGGGCCGGGGAGCTGTTTTTT,CASSLTTGAGELFF
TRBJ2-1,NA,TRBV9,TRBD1,TGTGCCAGCAGGACAGGGTCCGGTGAGCAGTTCTTC,CASRTGSGEQFF
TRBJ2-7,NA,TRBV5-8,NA,TGTGCCAGCAGCTTGGACAGCATGTACGAGCAGTACTTC,CASSLDSMYEQYF
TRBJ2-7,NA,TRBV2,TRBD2,TGTGCCAGCAGTCTAGCGGGGGGGCTAGGCGGCGAGCAGTACTTC,CASSLAGGLGGEQYF